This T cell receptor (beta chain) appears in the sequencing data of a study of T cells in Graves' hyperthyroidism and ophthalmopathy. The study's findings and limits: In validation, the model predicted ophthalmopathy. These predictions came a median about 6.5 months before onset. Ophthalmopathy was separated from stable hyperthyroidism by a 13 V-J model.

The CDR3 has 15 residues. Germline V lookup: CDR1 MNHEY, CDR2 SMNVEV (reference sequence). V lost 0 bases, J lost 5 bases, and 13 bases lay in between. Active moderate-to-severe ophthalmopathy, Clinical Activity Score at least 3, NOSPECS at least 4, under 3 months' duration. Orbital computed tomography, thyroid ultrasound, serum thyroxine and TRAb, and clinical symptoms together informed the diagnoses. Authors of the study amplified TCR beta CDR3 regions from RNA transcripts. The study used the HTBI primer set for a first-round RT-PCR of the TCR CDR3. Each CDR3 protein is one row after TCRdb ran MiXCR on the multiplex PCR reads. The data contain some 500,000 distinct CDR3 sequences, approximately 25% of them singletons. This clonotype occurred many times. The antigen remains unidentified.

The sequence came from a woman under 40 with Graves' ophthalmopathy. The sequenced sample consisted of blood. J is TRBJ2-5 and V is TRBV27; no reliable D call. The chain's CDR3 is CASSLSGRSGETQYF. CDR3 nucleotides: TGTGCCAGCAGTTTATCGGGCAGGTCTGGGGAGACCCAGTACTTC.